This T cell receptor (beta chain) was retrieved from a study of graft-versus-host responses after intestinal transplantation. Study overall: Anti-thymocyte globulin induction was given to all recipients, followed by tacrolimus and steroids for 2 to 3 years.

Using immunoSEQ multiplex PCR, the repertoire was profiled, and TCRdb retains in-frame clones only, with some absent. This table has some 40,000 clones, around nine tenths appearing once. Germline loops: CDR1 LNHDA, CDR2 SQIVND (reference sequence). Between the trimmed V and J ends, which lost 2 bases and 3 bases, there was a span of 7 bases. The CDR3 covers 13 residues. Sequenced material: PBMCs, taken less than 280 days after transplant. This sequence joins TRBV19 and TRBJ1-1; TRBD1 might be the D (6 bases). The receptor was isolated from a human patient who received an intestinal transplant, so some T cells may come from the graft donor. The CDR3, as DNA: TGTGCCAGTAGTATAAGGACAGACACTGAAGCTTTCTTT. It is translated as CASSIRTDTEAFF.